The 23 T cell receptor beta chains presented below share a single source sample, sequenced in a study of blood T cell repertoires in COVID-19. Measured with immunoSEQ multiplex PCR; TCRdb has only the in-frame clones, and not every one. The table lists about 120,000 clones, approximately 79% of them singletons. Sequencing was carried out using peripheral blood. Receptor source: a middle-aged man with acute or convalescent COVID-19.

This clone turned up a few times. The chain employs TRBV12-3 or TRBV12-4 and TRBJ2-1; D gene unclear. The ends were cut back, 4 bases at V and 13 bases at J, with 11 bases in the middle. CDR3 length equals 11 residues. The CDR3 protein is CASSSRVTQFF. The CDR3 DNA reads TGTGCCAGCAGTTCCCGAGTCACTCAGTTCTTC.

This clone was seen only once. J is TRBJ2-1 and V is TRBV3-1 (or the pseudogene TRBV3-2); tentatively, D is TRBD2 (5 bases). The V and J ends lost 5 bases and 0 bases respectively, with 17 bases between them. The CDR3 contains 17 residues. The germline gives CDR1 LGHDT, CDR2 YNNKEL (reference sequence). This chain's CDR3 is CASSFKPSRSSYNEQFF. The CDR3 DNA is TGTGCCAGCAGCTTTAAACCTAGCAGGAGCTCCTACAATGAGCAGTTCTTC.

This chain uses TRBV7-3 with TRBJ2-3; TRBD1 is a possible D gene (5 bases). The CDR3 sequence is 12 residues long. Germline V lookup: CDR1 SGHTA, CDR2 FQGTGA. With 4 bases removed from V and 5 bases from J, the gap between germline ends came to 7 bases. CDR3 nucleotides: TGTGCCAGCAGCTCCCAGGGAGATACGCAGTATTTT. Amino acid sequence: CASSSQGDTQYF.

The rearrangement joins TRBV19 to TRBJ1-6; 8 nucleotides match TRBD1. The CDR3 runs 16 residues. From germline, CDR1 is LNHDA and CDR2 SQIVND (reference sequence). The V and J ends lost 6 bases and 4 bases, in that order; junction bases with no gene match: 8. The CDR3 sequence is CASSNPGTGYNSPLHF. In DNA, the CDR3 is TGTGCCAGTAGCAATCCCGGGACAGGATATAATTCACCCCTCCACTTT. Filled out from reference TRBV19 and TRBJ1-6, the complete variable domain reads DGGITQSPKYLFRKEGQNVTLSCEQNLNHDAMYWYRQDPGQGLRLIYYSQIVNDFQKGDIAEGYSVSREKKESFPLTVTSAQKNPTAFYLCASSNPGTGYNSPLHFGNGTRLTVT.

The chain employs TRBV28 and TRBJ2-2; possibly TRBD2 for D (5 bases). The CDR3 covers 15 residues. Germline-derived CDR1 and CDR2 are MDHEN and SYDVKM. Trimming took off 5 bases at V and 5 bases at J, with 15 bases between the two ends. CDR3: CASSPTTVSTGELFF. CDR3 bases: TGTGCCAGCAGTCCGACTACCGTCAGTACCGGGGAGCTGTTTTTT.

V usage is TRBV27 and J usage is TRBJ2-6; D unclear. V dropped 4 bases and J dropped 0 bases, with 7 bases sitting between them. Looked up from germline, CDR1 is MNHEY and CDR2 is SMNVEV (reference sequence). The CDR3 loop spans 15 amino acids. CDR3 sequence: CASSSGASGANVLTF. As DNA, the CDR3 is TGTGCCAGCAGTTCAGGTGCCTCTGGGGCCAACGTCCTGACTTTC.

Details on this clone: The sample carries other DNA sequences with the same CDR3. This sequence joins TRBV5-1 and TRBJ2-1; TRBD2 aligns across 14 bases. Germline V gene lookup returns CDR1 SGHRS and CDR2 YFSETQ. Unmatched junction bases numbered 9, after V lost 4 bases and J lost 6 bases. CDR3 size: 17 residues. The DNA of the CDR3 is TGCGCCAGCAGCCCTGGACTAGCGGGAGGTCGGGGCAATGAGCAGTTCTTC. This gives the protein CASSPGLAGGRGNEQFF.

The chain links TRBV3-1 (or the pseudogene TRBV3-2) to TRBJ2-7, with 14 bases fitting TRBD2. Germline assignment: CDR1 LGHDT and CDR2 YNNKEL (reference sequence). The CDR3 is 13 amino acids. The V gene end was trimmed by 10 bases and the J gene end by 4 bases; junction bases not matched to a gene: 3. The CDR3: CATGTSGSYEQYF. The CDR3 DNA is TGTGCCACCGGGACTAGCGGGAGTTACGAGCAGTACTTC.

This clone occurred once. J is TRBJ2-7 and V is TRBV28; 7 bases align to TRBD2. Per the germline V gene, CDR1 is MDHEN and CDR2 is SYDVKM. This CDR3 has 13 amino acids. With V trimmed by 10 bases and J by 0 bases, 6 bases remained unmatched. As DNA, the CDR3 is TGTGCCACGAGAGCGGGAAGCTCCTACGAGCAGTACTTC. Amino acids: CATRAGSSYEQYF.

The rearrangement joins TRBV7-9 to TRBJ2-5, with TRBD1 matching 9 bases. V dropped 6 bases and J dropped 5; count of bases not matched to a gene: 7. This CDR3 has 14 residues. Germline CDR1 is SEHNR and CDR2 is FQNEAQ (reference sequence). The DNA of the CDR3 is TGTGCCAGCAGTTTCTCGGACAGGGGCGAGACCCAGTACTTC. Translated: CASSFSDRGETQYF.

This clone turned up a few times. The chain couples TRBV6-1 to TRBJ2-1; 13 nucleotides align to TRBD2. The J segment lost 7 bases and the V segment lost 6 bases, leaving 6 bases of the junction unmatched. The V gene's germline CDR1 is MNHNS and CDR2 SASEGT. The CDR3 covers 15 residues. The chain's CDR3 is CASSRTSGSRNEQFF. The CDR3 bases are TGTGCCAGCAGCCGGACTAGCGGGAGTAGAAATGAGCAGTTCTTC.

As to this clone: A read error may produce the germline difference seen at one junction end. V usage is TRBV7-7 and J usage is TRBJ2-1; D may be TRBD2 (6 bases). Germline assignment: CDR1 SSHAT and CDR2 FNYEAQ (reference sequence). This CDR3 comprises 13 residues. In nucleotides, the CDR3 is TGTGCTAGCAGCTTAGCCACGGGGGATGAGCAGTTCTTC. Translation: CASSLATGDEQFF.

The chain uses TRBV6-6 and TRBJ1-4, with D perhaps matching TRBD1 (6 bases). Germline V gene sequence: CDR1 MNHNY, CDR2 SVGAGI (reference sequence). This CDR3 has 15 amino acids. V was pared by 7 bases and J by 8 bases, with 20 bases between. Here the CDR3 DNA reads TGTGCCAGCACCAATGCGGGGGCGATGCGGGAAAAACTGTTTTTT. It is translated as CASTNAGAMREKLFF.

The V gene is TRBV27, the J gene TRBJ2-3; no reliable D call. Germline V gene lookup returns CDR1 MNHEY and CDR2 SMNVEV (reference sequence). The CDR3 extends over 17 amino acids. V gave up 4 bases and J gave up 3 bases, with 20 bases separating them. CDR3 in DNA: TGTGCCAGCAGTTCCCGCCGGGTGGCACCAATAACAGATACGCAGTATTTT. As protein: CASSSRRVAPITDTQYF.

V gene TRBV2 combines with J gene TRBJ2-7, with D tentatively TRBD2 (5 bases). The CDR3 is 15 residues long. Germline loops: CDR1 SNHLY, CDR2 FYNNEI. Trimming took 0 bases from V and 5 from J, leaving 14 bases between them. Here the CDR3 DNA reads TGTGCCAGCAGTGAAGCGGAACAGCGGTGGGACGAGCAGTACTTC. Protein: CASSEAEQRWDEQYF.

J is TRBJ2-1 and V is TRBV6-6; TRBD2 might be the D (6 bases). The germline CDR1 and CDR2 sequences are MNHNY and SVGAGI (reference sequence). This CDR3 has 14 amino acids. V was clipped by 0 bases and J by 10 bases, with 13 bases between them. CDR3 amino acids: CASSYSYVGGEQFF. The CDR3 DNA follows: TGTGCCAGCAGTTACTCGTATGTGGGAGGAGAGCAGTTCTTC.

CDR3 nucleotide sequence: TGTGCCAGCAGTTTGACAGGGCCAAGTGGCTACACCTTC. Its translation: CASSLTGPSGYTF. This chain joins TRBV12-3 or TRBV12-4 and TRBJ1-2, with 7 bases aligning to TRBD1. V gave up 3 bases and J gave up 7 bases; unmatched junction bases: 5. The CDR3 loop spans 13 amino acids.

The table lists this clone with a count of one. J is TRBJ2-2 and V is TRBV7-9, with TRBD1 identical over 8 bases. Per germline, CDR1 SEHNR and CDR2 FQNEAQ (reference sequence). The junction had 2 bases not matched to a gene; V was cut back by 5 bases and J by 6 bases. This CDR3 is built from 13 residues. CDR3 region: CASSRTGSGELFF. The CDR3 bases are TGTGCCAGCAGCCGGACAGGGTCCGGGGAGCTGTTTTTT.

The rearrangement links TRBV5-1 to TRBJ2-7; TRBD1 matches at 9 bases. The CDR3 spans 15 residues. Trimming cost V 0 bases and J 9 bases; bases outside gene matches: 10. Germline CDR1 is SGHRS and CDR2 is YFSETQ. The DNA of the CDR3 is TGCGCCAGCAGCTTGGCACAGGGGGCGTCCCAAGGGCAGTACTTC. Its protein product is CASSLAQGASQGQYF.

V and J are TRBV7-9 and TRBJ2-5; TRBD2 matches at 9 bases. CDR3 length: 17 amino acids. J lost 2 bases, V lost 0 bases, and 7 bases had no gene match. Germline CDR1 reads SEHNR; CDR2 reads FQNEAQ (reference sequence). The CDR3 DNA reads TGTGCCAGCAGCTTAGCGGTGGCGGGGGGGTATCAAGAGACCCAGTACTTC. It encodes CASSLAVAGGYQETQYF.

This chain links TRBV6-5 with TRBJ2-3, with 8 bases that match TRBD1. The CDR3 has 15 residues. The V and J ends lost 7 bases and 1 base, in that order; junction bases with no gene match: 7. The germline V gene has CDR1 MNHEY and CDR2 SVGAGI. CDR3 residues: CASTLGQGRTDTQYF. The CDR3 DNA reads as TGTGCCAGCACCCTTGGACAGGGCCGCACAGATACGCAGTATTTT.

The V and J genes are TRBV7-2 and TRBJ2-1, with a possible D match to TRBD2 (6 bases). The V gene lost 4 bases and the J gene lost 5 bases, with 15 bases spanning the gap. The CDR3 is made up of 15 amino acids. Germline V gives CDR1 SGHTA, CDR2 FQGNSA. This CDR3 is CASSSGLGYNNEQFF. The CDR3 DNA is TGTGCCAGCAGCTCGGGACTGGGCTATAACAATGAGCAGTTCTTC.

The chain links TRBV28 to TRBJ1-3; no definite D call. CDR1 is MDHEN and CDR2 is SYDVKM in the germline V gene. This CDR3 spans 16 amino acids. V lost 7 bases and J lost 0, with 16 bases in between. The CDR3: CASTEIGKDSGNTIYF. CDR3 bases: TGTGCCAGCACCGAGATCGGGAAGGACTCTGGAAACACCATATATTTT.